Listed below are T cell receptor beta chains from one sample, sequenced in a study of blood T cell repertoires in COVID-19. Profiling relied on immunoSEQ multiplex PCR, and the TCRdb table lists in-frame clones only, not all of them. The sample has about 96,000 clones, around 90% seen once. The specimen was peripheral blood. Receptors originate from a human donor with COVID-19, enrolled during active disease. The donor label of this sample is uncertain. CDR3s include the opening cysteine and the closing phenylalanine or tryptophan. The D gene is left open where the match is weak. A clone size is listed for some rows: how often the clone was seen (once, few, many), or a class if it is expanded.

>.|TRBJ2-3|few|TRBV5-6
CASSLYFSDTQYF
TGTGCCAGCAGCTTGTACTTTAGCGATACGCAGTATTTT
>.|TRBJ1-2|.|TRBV6-5
CASSRGRDSGYTF
TGTGCCAGCAGTAGAGGGAGGGATAGCGGCTACACCTTC
>.|TRBJ2-7|once|TRBV11-1
CASRSDRSYEQYF
TGTGCCAGCAGATCAGACAGGTCCTACGAGCAGTACTTC
>TRBD1|TRBJ1-1|.|TRBV10-3
CAISPQGGNTEAFF
TGTGCCATCAGCCCACAGGGGGGGAACACTGAAGCTTTCTTT
>.|TRBJ1-5|.|TRBV7-2
CASSLRGNQPQHF
TGTGCCAGCAGCTTACGAGGCAATCAGCCCCAGCATTTT
>TRBD1|TRBJ1-2|once|TRBV5-1
CASSLGQGAVYGYTF
TGCGCCAGCAGCTTGGGTCAGGGGGCTGTCTATGGCTACACCTTC
>.|TRBJ1-3|.|TRBV5-4
CASSLDQASSGNTIYF
TGTGCCAGCAGCTTGGACCAGGCCAGCTCTGGAAACACCATATATTTT
>.|TRBJ1-2|.|TRBV5-6
CASSFPTENYGYTF
TGTGCCAGCAGCTTCCCAACAGAGAACTATGGCTACACCTTC
>.|TRBJ2-1|.|TRBV9
CASSANPTPSGEQFF
TGTGCCAGCAGCGCCAACCCCACACCCTCAGGGGAGCAGTTCTTC
>.|TRBJ1-5|.|TRBV27
CASSLSFGNQPQHF
TGTGCCAGCAGTTTATCCTTCGGGAATCAGCCCCAGCATTTT
>TRBD1|TRBJ1-1|.|TRBV11-2
CASSDRGRGRTEAFF
TGTGCCAGCAGCGACAGGGGGCGGGGTAGGACTGAAGCTTTCTTT
>.|TRBJ2-7|once|TRBV6-5
CASRGRTVYEQYF
TGTGCCAGCAGGGGTAGGACAGTCTACGAGCAGTACTTC
>TRBD1|TRBJ2-7|once|TRBV19
CASSPLGQVYEQYF
TGTGCCAGTAGTCCTTTGGGACAGGTCTACGAGCAGTACTTC
>.|TRBJ2-7|.|TRBV7-9
CASSPLTGSYEQYF
TGTGCCAGCAGCCCCTTGACGGGTTCCTACGAGCAGTACTTC
>TRBD1|TRBJ1-1|.|TRBV10-3
CATRQGVSTEAFF
TGTGCCACCCGACAGGGGGTAAGCACTGAAGCTTTCTTT
>TRBD2|TRBJ2-2|.|TRBV5-1
CASSFTLRASGREYTGELFF
TGCGCCAGCAGCTTTACTTTACGCGCTAGCGGGAGGGAATACACCGGGGAGCTGTTTTTT
>.|TRBJ1-5|.|TRBV10-3
CATRWGEENQPQHF
TGTGCCACCCGCTGGGGGGAGGAGAATCAGCCCCAGCATTTT